The 15 T cell receptor beta chains reported below all come from one sample, sequenced in a study of patients and donors after allogeneic stem cell transplantation (dated by TCRdb to about 2020). Libraries were constructed by RT-PCR. The instrument given in TCRdb is NextSeq 550. Using fastp trimming at Q25 and MiXCR clonotype assembly, TCRdb reanalyzed the public sequencing data and kept in-frame beta chains. When rows share a CDR3 protein, they turn into one entry using the most common DNA and genes. The sample includes 410,000 or so distinct CDR3 sequences, with around 16% observed a single time. Jointly, the top ten make up less than 9.5% of the sample. Material: blood, either unsorted or a sorted T cell fraction (not recorded which). The receptors here all came from a human donor who was either an allogeneic HSCT recipient or a stem cell or donor lymphocyte infusion donor (not recorded which). It is not recorded whose cells these are; they may come from a transplant donor.

This chain joins TRBV28 and TRBJ2-7; 15 positions match TRBD2. Germline-derived CDR1 and CDR2 are MDHEN and SYDVKM. The V gene end was trimmed by 5 bases and the J gene end by 2 bases; junction bases not matched to a gene: 1. The CDR3 runs to 15 residues. CDR3 loop: CASSGLAGGPYEQYF. The CDR3 nucleotides read TGTGCCAGCAGTGGACTAGCGGGAGGGCCCTACGAGCAGTACTTC.

There are a few counts of this clonotype. This chain uses TRBV15 with TRBJ2-1; D is undetermined. V was clipped by 0 bases and J by 4 bases, with 16 bases between them. CDR3 length: 17 amino acids. Germline V gives CDR1 LNHNV, CDR2 YYDKDF (reference sequence). The CDR3 sequence is CATSRESRSPGYNEQFF. The CDR3 DNA sequence: TGTGCCACCAGCAGAGAGAGCAGAAGTCCAGGATACAATGAGCAGTTCTTC.

This clonotype was detected only a few times. The chain uses TRBV5-5 and TRBJ2-5; D uncertain. Trimming took off 2 bases at V and 1 base at J, with 9 bases between the two ends. The CDR3 covers 14 residues. The V gene's germline CDR1 is SGHKS and CDR2 YYEKEE (reference sequence). CDR3 DNA sequence: TGTGCCAGCAGCTTTAGGGAATTCCAAGAGACCCAGTACTTC. Translation gives CASSFREFQETQYF. Based on the CDR3 plus reference TRBV5-5 and TRBJ2-5, the full variable domain is DAGVTQSPTHLIKTRGQQVTLRCSPISGHKSVSWYQQVLGQGPQFIFQYYEKEERGRGNFPDRFSARQFPNYSSELNVNALLLGDSALYLCASSFREFQETQYFGPGTRLLVL.

This clonotype was recorded many times. The V and J genes are TRBV6-1 and TRBJ1-5; D gene ambiguous. V was shortened by 5 bases and J by 2 bases, with 13 bases between the two germline ends. The CDR3 contains 15 residues. The germline gives CDR1 MNHNS, CDR2 SASEGT. The CDR3 nucleotides are TGTGCCAGCAGTACCGTCGGGATGGGCAATCAGCCCCAGCATTTT. This gives the protein CASSTVGMGNQPQHF.

This clonotype was observed a handful of times. The chain uses TRBV20-1 and TRBJ1-5; 8 bases agree with TRBD1. Germline lookup yields CDR1 DFQATT and CDR2 SNEGSKA (reference sequence). The CDR3 is 15 amino acids. Trimming at V came to 2 bases and at J to 6 bases, leaving 9 bases not matched to a gene. CDR3 nucleotides: TGCAGTGCTAGACCCGGACAGGGCAGGAGTCAGCCCCAGCATTTT. This sequence encodes CSARPGQGRSQPQHF.

There are a few counts of this clonotype. This chain uses TRBV10-3 with TRBJ2-3; D possibly corresponds to TRBD2 (6 bases). The CDR3 contains 14 residues. The V gene lost 5 bases and the J gene lost 2 bases, with 11 bases spanning the gap. Germline-derived CDR1 and CDR2 are ENHRY and SYGVKD. The DNA for the CDR3 is TGTGCCATCAGTATTAGCGGACTCACAGATACGCAGTATTTT. As protein: CAISISGLTDTQYF.

This clonotype was seen repeatedly, ten times or more. The chain employs TRBV7-2 and TRBJ2-3, with D hard to call. V was clipped by 3 bases and J by 3 bases, with 7 bases between them. Germline CDR1 and CDR2: SGHTA and FQGNSA. This CDR3 spans 13 amino acids. This CDR3 reads CASSFRPTDTQYF. CDR3 DNA sequence: TGTGCCAGCAGCTTTCGCCCAACAGATACGCAGTATTTT.

There are a few counts of this clonotype. V gene TRBV3-1 combines with J gene TRBJ1-4; D perhaps matches TRBD1 (6 bases). Per the germline V gene, CDR1 is LGHDT and CDR2 is YNNKEL (reference sequence). V gave up 1 base and J gave up 4 bases, with 10 bases separating them. This CDR3 is 15 amino acids long. CDR3 amino acids: CASSQGTVRNEKLFF. CDR3 DNA: TGTGCCAGCAGCCAAGGGACAGTCCGTAATGAAAAACTGTTTTTT.

The rearrangement links TRBV3-1 to TRBJ2-7; 10 nucleotides line up with TRBD1. The length of the CDR3 is 16 residues. The ends lost 5 bases at V and 4 bases at J; junction bases unmatched: 11. Germline-derived CDR1 and CDR2 are LGHDT and YNNKEL (reference sequence). CDR3 loop: CASSSPYGTGDYEQYF. The CDR3 nucleotides read TGTGCCAGCAGCTCGCCCTACGGGACAGGGGATTACGAGCAGTACTTC.

The chain has TRBV19 and TRBJ2-4; possibly TRBD1 for D (6 bases). The CDR3 contains 15 residues. Trimming stripped 5 bases from V and 0 bases from J, with 11 bases between. Per the germline V gene, CDR1 is LNHDA and CDR2 is SQIVND (reference sequence). The CDR3 DNA sequence: TGTGCCAGTAGTGAGGGGGAACTAGCCAAAAACATTCAGTACTTC. It translates to CASSEGELAKNIQYF.

In its sample, this clonotype was seen a few times. The gene calls are TRBV11-2 and TRBJ2-1, with 7 bases that match TRBD2. The V gene's germline CDR1 is SGHAT and CDR2 FQNNGV. V shed 4 bases, J shed 1 base, and the junction held 13 bases outside the gene matches. The CDR3 runs to 18 residues. The CDR3 here is CASSSLSGTLGSYNEQFF. The CDR3 nucleotides are TGTGCCAGCAGCTCCCTAAGCGGGACCCTAGGGTCCTACAATGAGCAGTTCTTC.

This sequence joins TRBV28 and TRBJ2-1, with 12 bases fitting TRBD2. With V trimmed by 5 bases and J by 2 bases, 4 bases remained unmatched. The germline V gene encodes CDR1 MDHEN and CDR2 SYDVKM. CDR3 size: 16 residues. CDR3 nucleotide sequence: TGTGCCAGCAGTCCCAGACTAGCGGGAGCCTACAATGAGCAGTTCTTC. It is translated as CASSPRLAGAYNEQFF.

This clonotype was found a few times. The V and J genes are TRBV4-1 and TRBJ1-2; D perhaps matches TRBD1 (6 bases). Trimming removed 3 bases at V and 8 bases at J, with 13 bases between. Germline V gene data show CDR1 as MGHRA and CDR2 as YSYEKL. This CDR3 is built from 13 residues. The CDR3 nucleotides are TGCGCCAGCAGCCAGATTAACAGGGTCGGCTACACCTTC. Its translation: CASSQINRVGYTF.

This rearrangement joins TRBV12-3 or TRBV12-4 to TRBJ1-2; D ambiguous. Trimming pared 4 bases from V and 2 bases from J, leaving 14 bases between. This CDR3 spans 15 amino acids. CDR3 loop: CASSSWPGTNYGYTF. The CDR3 bases are TGTGCCAGCAGTTCTTGGCCGGGAACAAACTATGGCTACACCTTC.

This chain connects TRBV27 to TRBJ2-7, with 9 bases aligning to TRBD1. With V trimmed by 6 bases and J by 11 bases, 17 bases remained unmatched. CDR1 and CDR2 (germline): MNHEY, SMNVEV (reference sequence). This CDR3 region has 15 residues. CDR3 amino acids: CASSAIPGQGPVEYF. The CDR3 nucleotides are TGTGCCAGCAGCGCGATTCCGGGACAGGGCCCAGTTGAGTACTTC.